The TCR beta chain described here comes from a study of blood T cells in healthy people across ages (dated by TCRdb to 2015 to 2017). The study in broad terms: In model experiments, roughly one uniquely barcoded TCR beta cDNA molecule per two T cells was captured by template switching. Age-related changes in TCR beta repertoire diversity were measured in the study by deep sequencing normalized with unique cDNA molecular identifiers. The donors were split into four age groups: young (average 16 years), middle-aged (roughly 42), aged (about 56) and long-lived (roughly 77). Donors of different ages were randomly distributed across sequencing lanes to avoid experimental bias. For two donors (one aged 18 to 30 and one aged 80 or older), the study analyzed two additional independent replicas of 1 million unique cDNA reads from the same blood draw.

The approximately 39 donors, aged about 6 to 90 years, were systemically healthy Caucasian individuals from Russia. Each donor gave ten milliliters of peripheral blood, drawn into EDTA-treated Vacutainer tubes. Ficoll-Paque density-gradient centrifugation was used to isolate PBMCs, with at least 6.5 million obtained per sample. Trizol reagent was used to extract total RNA from PBMCs, with at least 5 micrograms per sample. For every donor, flow cytometry on a PBMC aliquot measured the percentage of naive CD45RAhigh/CD27high T cells. The germline V gene (reference sequence) gives CDR1 as DFQATT and CDR2 as SNEGSKA. Spanning cysteine to phenylalanine, the CDR3 consists of 13 amino acids. Left in the record is the CDR3 DNA by itself, 39 bases read in frame from the first base. Trimming accounts for 1 base at V and 2 bases at J, while the number of junction bases matched to no gene is 1. The library relied on 5' RACE. Sequencer: Illumina HiSeq 2500. The second PCR ran for roughly 7 to 12 cycles and used a J-beta primer mix along with a sample-barcoded 5' primer. A unique molecular identifier was introduced onto each TCR beta cDNA molecule by a template-switch 5' adaptor carrying 12 random nucleotides. Each sample yielded at least 2.5 million CDR3-containing paired-end reads. First-strand cDNA synthesis was performed from all RNA using the Mint cDNA synthesis kit, with priming by a TRBC-specific oligonucleotide. Following uracil-DNA glycosylase treatment, a first 18-cycle PCR with universal primers M1SS and BC2_uni_R was performed on all cDNA. The study's own analysis went as follows. Each sample was normalized by randomly selecting 1 million high-quality reads, each carrying a distinct molecular identifier. Reads sharing molecular identifiers were discarded rather than binned into consensus sequences. MiTCR, with a Q25 quality threshold and the strictest error-elimination algorithm, was used for CDR3 identification, clonotype clustering and error correction. A nonparametric unseen species model with Euler transformation was used to estimate a lower bound on total TCR beta diversity. TCRdb passed the public sequencing reads through fastp at Q25 and MiXCR, retaining productive beta sequences. CDR3 protein sequences are deduplicated, and each keeps its most common genes and DNA. It is TCRdb's table, rather than the study itself, that gives the V and J calls and clone size. In all, the sample holds roughly 930,000 distinct CDR3 sequences, and about 48% of those were seen once. The leading ten clones occupy under 15% of the sample.

Overall study results and their limits: Observed TCR beta diversity per million T cells fell roughly linearly with age, and a significant reduction was already apparent by age roughly 40. Total diversity estimates from one million sequenced T cells were considered lower bounds and underestimates. Compared with the aged group, the long-lived group had more naive CD4+ T cells, fewer expanded clones and increased TCR diversity, a pattern suggesting age selection. Since profiling was done on bulk unsorted PBMCs, naive and antigen-experienced compartments could not be conclusively compared. Because the CMV infection status of the donors was unknown, age-related changes in expanded clonotypes may potentially have been confounded. There was a strong correlation between observed TCR beta diversity and the percentage of naive T cells measured by flow cytometry.

Comments on this clonotype: What this receptor recognizes is not known. No base quality information exists; no much larger clone differs at one position.

Recombination linked TRBV20-1 to TRBJ2-7; a stretch of 8 junction bases matches TRBD2. This TCR was recovered from a young man in good health. Sequenced input: blood. The base sequence is TGCAGTGCTAGAGTCGGGGGGGCCTACGAGCAGTACTTC. It specifies CSARVGGAYEQYF.